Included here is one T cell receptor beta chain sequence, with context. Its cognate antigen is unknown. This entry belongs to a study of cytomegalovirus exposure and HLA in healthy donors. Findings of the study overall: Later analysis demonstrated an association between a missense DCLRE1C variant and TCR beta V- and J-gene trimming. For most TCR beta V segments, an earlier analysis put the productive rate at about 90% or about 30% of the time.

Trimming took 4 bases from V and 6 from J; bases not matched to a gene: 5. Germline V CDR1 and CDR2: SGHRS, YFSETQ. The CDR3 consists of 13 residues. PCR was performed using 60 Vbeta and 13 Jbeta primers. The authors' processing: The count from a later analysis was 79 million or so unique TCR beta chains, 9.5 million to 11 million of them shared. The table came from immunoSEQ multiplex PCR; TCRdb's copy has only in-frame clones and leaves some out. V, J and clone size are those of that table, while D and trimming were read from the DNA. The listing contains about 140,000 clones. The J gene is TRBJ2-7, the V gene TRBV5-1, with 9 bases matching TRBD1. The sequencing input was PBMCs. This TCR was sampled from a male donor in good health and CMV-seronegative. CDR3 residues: CASSGTGKAEQYF. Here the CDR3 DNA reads TGCGCCAGCAGCGGGACAGGGAAGGCCGAGCAGTACTTC.